This TCR beta chain is drawn from a study of T-cell reconstitution after alpha-beta-depleted transplantation in children. The study's findings and limits: Newly made T cells mostly supplied T-cell counts and diversity one year after transplant. Reportedly, alpha-beta T cells present about two months post-transplant originated from several hundred expanded clones of graft origin.

Unique molecular identifiers were incorporated when the TCRbeta library was constructed. Via MiXCR, TCRdb re-called the PCR reads, giving one row per CDR3 protein. The sample lists about 240,000 distinct CDR3 sequences, roughly 26% seen once, with 2.6% in the top ten. Remarks on this clonotype: What it recognizes is unknown.

This TCR was recovered from a girl aged 2 to 10 with Fanconi anemia, due to receive a stem cell transplant. Sequencing was performed on PBMCs, taken before TCRalphabeta/CD19-depleted stem cell transplant.

This chain's CDR3 is CASSYYRDRGRNEQFF. CDR3 DNA sequence: TGTGCCAGCAGTTATTACCGGGACAGGGGGCGAAATGAGCAGTTCTTC. The V call is TRBV28, the J call TRBJ2-1; the match to TRBD1 covers 12 bases. Germline V gene sequence: CDR1 MDHEN, CDR2 SYDVKM. The V segment lost 4 bases and the J segment 7 bases; nucleotides outside the gene matches: 8. CDR3 length: 16 residues. The entire variable domain, with the rest obtained from reference TRBV28 and TRBJ2-1, is as follows: DVKVTQSSRYLVKRTGEKVFLECVQDMDHENMFWYRQDPGLGLRLIYFSYDVKMKEKGDIPEGYSVSREKKERFSLILESASTNQTSMYLCASSYYRDRGRNEQFFGPGTRLTVL.